The present T cell receptor (beta chain) was sequenced within a study of monozygotic twins with inflammatory bowel disease. Study conclusions and caveats: Similarity of repertoires did not differ between concordant and discordant twins, possibly from limited power.

Blood was drawn at 2.5 ml per donor. Concerning this clonotype itself: Antigen: not known.

Through template switching, UMIs that included a 6-nucleotide sample barcode were added. Both TCRalpha and TCRbeta cDNA were subjected to two nested PCRs lasting about 15 and 9 cycles. TCRdb reanalyzed the 5' RACE reads, giving one entry per CDR3 protein sequence and no DNA. The listing records around 210,000 distinct CDR3 sequences. The germline V gene encodes CDR1 SGHTA and CDR2 FQGNSA. The length of the CDR3 is 15 residues. This receptor was identified in a human donor with ulcerative colitis or Crohn's disease, or a healthy co-twin of an affected twin (not recorded which). The sample comprised blood. The V and J genes are TRBV7-2 and TRBJ1-5; with no DNA, the TCRdb D assignment of TRBD1 cannot be verified. CDR3 protein: CASSLGQGWNQPQHF.